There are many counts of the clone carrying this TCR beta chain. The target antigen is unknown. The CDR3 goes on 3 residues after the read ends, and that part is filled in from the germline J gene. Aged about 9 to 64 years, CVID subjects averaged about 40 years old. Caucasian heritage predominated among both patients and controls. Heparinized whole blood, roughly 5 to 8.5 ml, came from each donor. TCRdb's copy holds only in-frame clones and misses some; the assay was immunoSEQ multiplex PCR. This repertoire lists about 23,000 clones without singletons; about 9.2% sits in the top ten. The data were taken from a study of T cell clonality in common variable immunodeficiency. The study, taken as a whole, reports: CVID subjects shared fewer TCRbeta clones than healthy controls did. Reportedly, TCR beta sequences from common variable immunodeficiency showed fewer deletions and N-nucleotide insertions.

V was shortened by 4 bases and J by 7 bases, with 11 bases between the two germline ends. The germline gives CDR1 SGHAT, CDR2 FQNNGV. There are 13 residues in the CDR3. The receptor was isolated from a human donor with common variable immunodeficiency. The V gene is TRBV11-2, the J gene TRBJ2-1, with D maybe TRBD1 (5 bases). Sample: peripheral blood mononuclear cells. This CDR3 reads CASSSPGKNEQFF. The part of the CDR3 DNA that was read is TGTGCCAGCAGCTCCCCAGGGAAGAATGAG. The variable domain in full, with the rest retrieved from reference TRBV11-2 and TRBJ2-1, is EAGVAQSPRYKIIEKRQSVAFWCNPISGHATLYWYQQILGQGPKLLIQFQNNGVVDDSQLPKDRFSAERLKGVDSTLKIQPAKLEDSAVYLCASSSPGKNEQFFGPGTRLTVL.